Following are 32 T cell receptor beta chains from one sample sequenced in a study of neurological immune-mediated disorders. MiXCR, run by TCRdb on the 5' RACE reads, gives a single entry per CDR3 protein. The repertoire holds 46,000 or so distinct CDR3 sequences, around 4.5% seen once, with around 6% in the top ten. Sample: PBMCs. The receptors come from a woman in her sixties with multiple sclerosis.

This clonotype occurred a few times. This chain uses TRBV4-3 with TRBJ1-2, with 9 bases matching TRBD1. V lost 1 base, J lost 4 bases, and 4 bases stayed unmatched. CDR1 is LGHNA and CDR2 is YSLEER in the germline V gene. This CDR3 is built from 15 residues. CDR3 amino acids: CASSQGGQGLYGYTF. CDR3 nucleotide sequence: TGCGCCAGCAGCCAAGGTGGACAGGGGCTCTATGGCTACACCTTC.

This clonotype was picked up many times. The chain has TRBV5-1 and TRBJ2-5; no definite D call. The CDR3 totals 15 residues. V lost 0 bases and J lost 0, with 9 bases in between. Germline V gene sequence: CDR1 SGHRS, CDR2 YFSETQ. DNA for the CDR3: TGCGCCAGCAGCTTGGGAGCTATGTACCAAGAGACCCAGTACTTC. Residues: CASSLGAMYQETQYF.

The chain carries TRBV5-1 and TRBJ1-4; TRBD1 aligns across 10 bases. The germline V gene encodes CDR1 SGHRS and CDR2 YFSETQ. J was trimmed by 5 bases and V by 4 bases; bases with no gene match: 5. The CDR3 covers 15 residues. This chain's CDR3 is CASSLPGQGNEKLFF. The CDR3 DNA reads as TGCGCCAGCAGCCTACCGGGACAGGGGAATGAAAAACTGTTTTTT.

This clonotype appeared many times. The J gene is TRBJ1-5, the V gene TRBV28; the D is unclear. CDR3 length: 14 residues. Germline lookup yields CDR1 MDHEN and CDR2 SYDVKM. Trimming shortened V by 6 bases and J by 0 bases, and 9 bases separated the two germline ends. DNA of the CDR3: TGTGCCAGCAGCCTTCGGATTAGCAATCAGCCCCAGCATTTT. As protein: CASSLRISNQPQHF.

The V call is TRBV5-1, the J call TRBJ1-4; 10 nucleotides line up with TRBD1. The germline V gene encodes CDR1 SGHRS and CDR2 YFSETQ. The V segment lost 3 bases and the J segment 6 bases; nucleotides outside the gene matches: 2. This CDR3 has 14 residues. The CDR3 nucleotides read TGCGCCAGCAGCTCCGGGACAGGGGATGAAAAACTGTTTTTT. This encodes CASSSGTGDEKLFF.

In its sample, this clonotype was seen many times. CDR3 sequence (DNA): TGTGCCAGCAGCTATAGCTCTGGGGCCAACGTCCTGACTTTC. Its translation is CASSYSSGANVLTF. This sequence joins TRBV11-2 and TRBJ2-6; no firm D call. V gave up 4 bases and J gave up 0 bases, with 4 bases separating them. This CDR3 is built from 14 residues. CDR1 is SGHAT, CDR2 FQNNGV, per germline. Full variable domain (missing parts from reference TRBV11-2 and TRBJ2-6): EAGVAQSPRYKIIEKRQSVAFWCNPISGHATLYWYQQILGQGPKLLIQFQNNGVVDDSQLPKDRFSAERLKGVDSTLKIQPAKLEDSAVYLCASSYSSGANVLTFGAGSRLTVL.

This clonotype was counted many times. V is TRBV4-1 and J is TRBJ2-2; D remains ambiguous. The V end was cut by 4 bases, the J end by 0 bases, with 15 bases between. Germline-derived CDR1 and CDR2 are MGHRA and YSYEKL. CDR3 length: 17 residues. The CDR3 nucleotides read TGCGCCAGCAGCCGCCGAGGCCGCGACGCGAACACCGGGGAGCTGTTTTTT. This codes for CASSRRGRDANTGELFF.

The table lists this clonotype with many counts. The chain links TRBV15 to TRBJ1-5; D remains unclear. Germline V gives CDR1 LNHNV, CDR2 YYDKDF (reference sequence). V gave up 0 bases and J gave up 6 bases, with 9 bases separating them. This CDR3 contains 14 residues. The CDR3 reads CATSRDRGGQPQHF. CDR3 DNA sequence: TGTGCCACCAGCAGAGATCGGGGTGGTCAGCCCCAGCATTTT.

This clonotype has a count of ten or more. V usage is TRBV2 and J usage is TRBJ2-1; 8 nucleotides agree with TRBD2. After removal of 6 bases from V and 4 bases from J, the junction contained 5 bases not matched to a gene. The CDR3 loop spans 14 amino acids. The V gene's germline CDR1 is SNHLY and CDR2 FYNNEI. CDR3 DNA sequence: TGTGCCAGCAGCAGGACTAGCTTTTACAATGAGCAGTTCTTC. It specifies CASSRTSFYNEQFF.

The chain has TRBV11-2 and TRBJ1-3; D is uncertain. Germline V gene sequence: CDR1 SGHAT, CDR2 FQNNGV. The ends were cut back, 5 bases at V and 0 bases at J, with 11 bases in the middle. CDR3 length equals 15 residues. CDR3 nucleotide sequence: TGTGCCAGCAGCGGCCCGAGAAGCTCTGGAAACACCATATATTTT. It is translated as CASSGPRSSGNTIYF. The variable domain in full, with the rest retrieved from reference TRBV11-2 and TRBJ1-3, is EAGVAQSPRYKIIEKRQSVAFWCNPISGHATLYWYQQILGQGPKLLIQFQNNGVVDDSQLPKDRFSAERLKGVDSTLKIQPAKLEDSAVYLCASSGPRSSGNTIYFGEGSWLTVV.

The rearrangement uses TRBV20-1 and TRBJ1-1; D is ambiguous. The CDR3 runs 13 residues. Per germline, CDR1 DFQATT and CDR2 SNEGSKA (reference sequence). Trimming took 0 bases from V and 7 from J, leaving 12 bases between them. The CDR3 region is CSARDSKGREAFF. CDR3 DNA sequence: TGCAGTGCTAGAGATAGTAAAGGGCGTGAAGCTTTCTTT.

This clonotype was seen many times. The rearrangement joins TRBV20-1 to TRBJ2-3, with a possible D match to TRBD2 (6 bases). V lost 3 bases, J lost 2 bases, and 12 bases lay in between. Germline assignment: CDR1 DFQATT and CDR2 SNEGSKA (reference sequence). The CDR3 is 14 amino acids. CDR3 region: CSARFSGYTDTQYF. CDR3 nucleotides: TGCAGTGCTAGGTTCAGCGGGTACACAGATACGCAGTATTTT.

This clonotype has a count of ten or more. One junction end does not reproduce the germline sequence, and a read error may be involved. The CDR3, as DNA: TGCGCCAGCAGCCAATCGGCGGGAGGGGACCAAGGGACCCAGTACTTC. Translated: CASSQSAGGDQGTQYF. The chain couples TRBV4-1 to TRBJ2-5; TRBD2 matches at 9 bases. The germline CDR1 and CDR2 sequences are MGHRA and YSYEKL. CDR3 length: 16 residues.

The V and J genes are TRBV5-6 and TRBJ1-5, with D uncertain. V was trimmed by 4 bases and J by 3 bases, leaving 11 bases between them. The CDR3 runs to 14 residues. Germline V gives CDR1 SGHDT, CDR2 YYEEEE. Here the CDR3 reads CASSLGHYNQPQHF. The CDR3 DNA is TGTGCCAGCAGCCTCGGCCACTACAATCAGCCCCAGCATTTT.

The table lists this clonotype with a few counts. The chain is built from TRBV20-1 and TRBJ2-2; unclear D gene. CDR3 length: 16 residues. The germline gives CDR1 DFQATT, CDR2 SNEGSKA (reference sequence). V was shortened by 5 bases and J by 0 bases, with 16 bases between the two germline ends. CDR3: CSASVRSSSNTGELFF. DNA of the CDR3: TGCAGTGCTTCGGTGCGCAGTAGTTCGAACACCGGGGAGCTGTTTTTT.

This clonotype was recorded at least ten times. V usage is TRBV5-1 and J usage is TRBJ1-2; D might be TRBD1 (6 bases). Germline assignment: CDR1 SGHRS and CDR2 YFSETQ. V was pared by 2 bases and J by 9 bases, with 14 bases between. This CDR3 has 13 amino acids. The CDR3 nucleotides are TGCGCCAGCAGCTTCCACAGGGATACAAGCTACACCTTC. It codes for CASSFHRDTSYTF.

This clonotype was seen at least ten times. The chain carries TRBV5-1 and TRBJ1-2; maybe TRBD1 (5 bases). CDR3 size: 14 residues. Germline V gene data show CDR1 as SGHRS and CDR2 as YFSETQ. The V end lost 2 bases, the J end lost 5 bases, and 13 bases lay between the germline ends. The CDR3 protein is CASSFQGRGYGYTF. In DNA form, the CDR3 reads TGCGCCAGCAGCTTCCAGGGAAGAGGGTATGGCTACACCTTC.

V gene TRBV7-9 combines with J gene TRBJ2-5; TRBD2 matches 9 bases. There are 15 residues in the CDR3. V shed 3 bases, J shed 5 bases, and the junction held 7 bases outside the gene matches. Germline V CDR1 and CDR2: SEHNR, FQNEAQ (reference sequence). The CDR3 is CASSFSGGQGETQYF. In nucleotides, the CDR3 is TGTGCCAGCAGCTTTAGCGGGGGCCAGGGGGAGACCCAGTACTTC.

V gene TRBV30 combines with J gene TRBJ2-1; no firm D call. CDR3 length equals 13 residues. V was clipped by 2 bases and J by 3 bases, with 8 bases between them. From germline, CDR1 is GTSNPN and CDR2 SVGIG (reference sequence). CDR3: CAWSPHDYNEQFF. CDR3 bases: TGTGCCTGGAGTCCCCATGACTACAATGAGCAGTTCTTC.

This clonotype was recorded many times. V and J are TRBV10-3 and TRBJ2-3, with 9 bases aligning to TRBD2. The CDR3 extends over 14 amino acids. The germline CDR1 and CDR2 sequences are ENHRY and SYGVKD. V lost 5 bases, J lost 2 bases, and 2 bases stayed unmatched. The CDR3: CAISLAGDTDTQYF. DNA for the CDR3: TGTGCCATCAGTTTAGCGGGAGACACAGATACGCAGTATTTT.

This clonotype was seen a handful of times. The junction differs from germline at one of its ends, possibly a read error. The V gene is TRBV5-5, the J gene TRBJ1-5; D not certain. Germline V gene data show CDR1 as SGHKS and CDR2 as YYEKEE (reference sequence). This CDR3 comprises 14 residues. For the CDR3, the DNA is TGTGCCAGCAGCTCGGGCAGGTCGGGTCAGCCCCAGAATTTT. Encoded protein: CASSSGRSGQPQNF.

This clonotype was detected many times. The chain is built from TRBV20-1 and TRBJ2-3; D gene ambiguous. Germline-derived CDR1 and CDR2 are DFQATT and SNEGSKA (reference sequence). The CDR3 covers 14 residues. Deletions cut 5 bases from V and 1 base from J, with 13 bases between. CDR3 in amino acids: CSALSNRGTDTQYF. CDR3 sequence (DNA): TGCAGTGCTCTGTCCAATCGGGGCACAGATACGCAGTATTTT.

This clonotype was observed many times. The chain is built from TRBV6-5 and TRBJ2-2; 11 positions agree with TRBD1. Germline trimming cut 5 bases from V and 3 bases from J; bases unmatched to any gene: 5. The length of the CDR3 is 16 residues. CDR1 is MNHEY, CDR2 SVGAGI, per germline. The CDR3 here is CASSKPGQGDTGELFF. DNA of the CDR3: TGTGCCAGCAGTAAGCCGGGACAGGGGGACACCGGGGAGCTGTTTTTT.

The genes are TRBV2 and TRBJ1-1, with 10 bases fitting TRBD1. Germline V lookup: CDR1 SNHLY, CDR2 FYNNEI. This CDR3 has 15 residues. Losses at the gene ends were 4 bases for V and 5 bases for J; bases not matched to a gene: 7. The CDR3 spells CASSALTGGVTEAFF. The CDR3 DNA follows: TGTGCCAGCAGTGCCTTGACAGGGGGCGTAACTGAAGCTTTCTTT. The full variable domain, with the rest looked up from reference TRBV2 and TRBJ1-1, is EPEVTQTPSHQVTQMGQEVILRCVPISNHLYFYWYRQILGQKVEFLVSFYNNEISEKSEIFDDQFSVERPDGSNFTLKIRSTKLEDSAMYFCASSALTGGVTEAFFGQGTRLTVV.

This clonotype was recorded at least ten times. The gene calls are TRBV5-6 and TRBJ2-1, with 9 bases that match TRBD1. Trimming removed 3 bases from V and 6 bases from J; junction bases left unmatched: 7. The CDR3 is 15 residues long. Per germline, CDR1 SGHDT and CDR2 YYEEEE. CDR3 DNA: TGTGCCAGCAGCTCCGGGACAGGGTTATCCAATGAGCAGTTCTTC. Translated: CASSSGTGLSNEQFF.

This clonotype was seen more than once but under ten times. J is TRBJ2-1 and V is TRBV24-1; 8 bases are shared with TRBD1. The CDR3 loop spans 16 amino acids. The V gene's germline CDR1 is KGHDR and CDR2 SFDVKD. V lost 3 bases and J lost 3; bases outside the gene matches: 6. CDR3 residues: CATSDTTGVSYNEQFF. Written as DNA, the CDR3 is TGTGCCACCAGTGATACGACAGGGGTGAGCTACAATGAGCAGTTCTTC.

This clonotype was seen a handful of times. The V call is TRBV20-1, the J call TRBJ2-7; D not certain. V shed 6 bases and J shed 0 bases, with 15 bases lying between them. From germline, CDR1 is DFQATT and CDR2 SNEGSKA (reference sequence). The CDR3 contains 14 residues. CDR3 DNA: TGCAGTGCCATGGACGGACGTTACTCCTACGAGCAGTACGTC. It is translated as CSAMDGRYSYEQYV.

This clonotype was seen at least ten times. This rearrangement joins TRBV7-9 to TRBJ1-2; D unclear. The germline CDR1 and CDR2 sequences are SEHNR and FQNEAQ (reference sequence). V was pared by 1 base and J by 9 bases, with 15 bases between. The CDR3 contains 14 residues. The CDR3 here is CASSLEGLLWSYTF. Here the CDR3 DNA reads TGTGCCAGCAGCTTAGAGGGCCTACTATGGAGCTACACCTTC.

This clonotype has ten or more counts. The J gene is TRBJ2-1, the V gene TRBV5-1; a weak D match, TRBD2 (7 bases). V lost 4 bases and J 8 bases, leaving 22 bases between the germline ends. Germline CDR1 SGHRS, CDR2 YFSETQ. CDR3 length: 16 residues. CDR3 nucleotide sequence: TGCGCCAGCAGCCTAATAGGGGGAGGGCCATCAGATGAGCAGTTCTTC. It yields the protein CASSLIGGGPSDEQFF. Together with reference TRBV5-1 and TRBJ2-1, the CDR3 gives the full variable domain: KAGVTQTPRYLIKTRGQQVTLSCSPISGHRSVSWYQQTPGQGLQFLFEYFSETQRNKGNFPGRFSGRQFSNSRSEMNVSTLELGDSALYLCASSLIGGGPSDEQFFGPGTRLTVL.

This clonotype appeared many times. The V gene is TRBV20-1, the J gene TRBJ2-1, with 8 positions matching TRBD2. Looked up from germline, CDR1 is DFQATT and CDR2 is SNEGSKA (reference sequence). The CDR3 consists of 14 residues. Trimming removed 5 bases from V and 3 bases from J; junction bases left unmatched: 6. The CDR3 DNA sequence: TGCAGTGCTCAGGGACTAGACTTCTACAATGAGCAGTTCTTC. It is translated as CSAQGLDFYNEQFF.

There are many counts of this clonotype. The V and J genes are TRBV12-3 or TRBV12-4 and TRBJ1-2; D is ambiguous. The CDR3 consists of 13 residues. The V end was cut by 5 bases, the J end by 6 bases, with 13 bases between. Here the CDR3 reads CASSMSLGNGYTF. Written as DNA, the CDR3 is TGTGCCAGCAGTATGAGCTTGGGGAATGGCTACACCTTC.

The table lists this clonotype with many counts. The genes are TRBV12-3 or TRBV12-4 and TRBJ1-2; 11 bases match TRBD1. The CDR3 spans 13 residues. V gave up 3 bases and J gave up 8 bases; unmatched junction bases: 2. CDR3 nucleotides: TGTGCCAGCAGTTTGGGACAGGGGGACGGCTACACCTTC. It specifies CASSLGQGDGYTF.